The 2 T cell receptor beta chains presented below share a single source sample, sequenced in a study of cytomegalovirus exposure and HLA in healthy donors. PCR employed 60 Vbeta and 13 Jbeta primers. The repertoire was sequenced with immunoSEQ multiplex PCR; TCRdb's copy has only in-frame clones and lacks some. The sample shows tens of thousands of clones, about 70% of them seen only once. The sequenced sample consisted of PBMCs. These receptors all stem from a male donor in good health and CMV-seropositive.

This chain uses TRBV5-6 with TRBJ2-1; D is perhaps TRBD1 (8 bases). From germline, CDR1 is SGHDT and CDR2 YYEEEE. Trimming left V 4 bases short and J 6 bases short, with 17 bases between. This CDR3 comprises 15 residues. The CDR3 coding sequence is TGTGCCAGCAGCCCCACAGGGGGGGGGTTCAATGAGCAGTTCTTC. Encoded protein: CASSPTGGGFNEQFF.

The chain has TRBV7-9 and TRBJ1-4, with D maybe TRBD1 (6 bases). The CDR3 contains 14 residues. V lost 5 bases and J 4 bases, leaving 11 bases between the germline ends. Germline V gene data show CDR1 as SEHNR and CDR2 as FQNEAQ (reference sequence). The CDR3 region is CASSRDTGNEKLFF. The CDR3, as DNA: TGTGCCAGCAGCCGGGACACCGGTAATGAAAAACTGTTTTTT.